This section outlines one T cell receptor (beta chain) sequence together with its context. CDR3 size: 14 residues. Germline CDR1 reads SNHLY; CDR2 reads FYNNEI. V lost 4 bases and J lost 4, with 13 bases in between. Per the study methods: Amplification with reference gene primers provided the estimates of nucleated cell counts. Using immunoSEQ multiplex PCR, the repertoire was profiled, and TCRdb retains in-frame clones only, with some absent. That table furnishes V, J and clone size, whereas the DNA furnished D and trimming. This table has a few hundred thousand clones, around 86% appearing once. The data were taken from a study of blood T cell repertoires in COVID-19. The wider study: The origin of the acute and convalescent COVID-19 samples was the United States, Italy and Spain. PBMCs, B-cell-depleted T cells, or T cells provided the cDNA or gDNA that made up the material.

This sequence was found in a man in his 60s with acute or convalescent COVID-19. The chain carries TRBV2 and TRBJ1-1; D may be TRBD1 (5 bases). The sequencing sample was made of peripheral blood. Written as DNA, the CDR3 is TGTGCCAGCAGTGTACCCCTAAGGGGCACTGAAGCTTTCTTT. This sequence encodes CASSVPLRGTEAFF.